This passage covers 31 T cell receptor beta chains from one sample sequenced in a study of T cell repertoires in cytomegalovirus infection (dated by TCRdb to between 2018 and 2020). These reads were obtained on an Illumina HiSeq 1500. In TCRdb, the public reads were trimmed at Q25 with fastp and aligned with MiXCR, with productive beta chains retained. One record per CDR3 amino acid sequence lists the most common genes and DNA. This sample gives around 770,000 distinct CDR3 sequences in total; 25% to 35% of them show up just once. About an eighth of the sample lies in the top ten. The treatment or condition label corresponds to: in vitro stimulation with specific CMV peptide epitopes to enrich CMV-specific T cells. For these receptors, no antigen is known. The sequenced sample was cultured CD8+ T cells from PBMCs, obtained from culture after CMV antigen stimulation. The receptors were gathered from a human donor in good health (CMV status not recorded). Some clones in this sample may be carry-over from other donors' samples.

The V gene is TRBV10-3, the J gene TRBJ1-3, with D possibly matching TRBD1 (5 bases). The V gene's germline CDR1 is ENHRY and CDR2 SYGVKD. Trimming stripped 6 bases from V and 2 bases from J, with 8 bases between. This CDR3 has 13 amino acids. CDR3 DNA: TGTGCCATCAGCGAAGGGGCTGGAAACACCATATATTTT. The encoded protein is CAISEGAGNTIYF.

This clonotype has more than one count but fewer than ten. This chain links TRBV9 with TRBJ2-5; TRBD1 matches 8 bases. The germline V gene has CDR1 SGDLS and CDR2 YYNGEE. Unmatched junction bases numbered 3, after V lost 1 base and J lost 4 bases. The CDR3 runs 14 residues. The CDR3 DNA follows: TGTGCCAGCAGCGTACCAGACAGGGGAGAGACCCAGTACTTC. Its translation: CASSVPDRGETQYF.

This sequence joins TRBV7-6 and TRBJ1-5; D ambiguous. CDR3 size: 15 residues. V lost 1 base and J 3 bases, leaving 10 bases between the germline ends. Germline values: CDR1 SGHVS, CDR2 FNYEAQ. The CDR3 loop is CASSLEGSVNQPQHF. CDR3 sequence (DNA): TGTGCCAGCAGCTTAGAGGGCAGTGTCAATCAGCCCCAGCATTTT. The full variable domain, in which reference TRBV7-6 and TRBJ1-5 provide the parts outside the CDR3, is GAGVSQSPRYKVTKRGQDVALRCDPISGHVSLYWYRQALGQGPEFLTYFNYEAQQDKSGLPNDRFSAERPEGSISTLTIQRTEQRDSAMYRCASSLEGSVNQPQHFGDGTRLSIL.

This clonotype has just a few counts. V usage is TRBV12-3 or TRBV12-4 and J usage is TRBJ2-1; D is uncertain. CDR3 length: 13 residues. The ends were cut back, 10 bases at V and 5 bases at J, with 15 bases in the middle. In DNA, the CDR3 is TGTGCCACCAGGCGTGGCGCCAACAATGAGCAGTTCTTC. It encodes CATRRGANNEQFF.

This clonotype turned up a few times. V usage is TRBV6-1 and J usage is TRBJ1-2; 7 bases align to TRBD1. The CDR3 is made up of 14 amino acids. V lost 4 bases to trimming and J lost 4 bases; unmatched junction nucleotides: 6. Germline V lookup: CDR1 MNHNS, CDR2 SASEGT. The CDR3 sequence: CASSARQGVYGYTF. DNA for the CDR3: TGTGCCAGCAGTGCCCGTCAGGGGGTCTATGGCTACACCTTC.

V is TRBV9 and J is TRBJ2-3; 7 bases align to TRBD2. The germline gives CDR1 SGDLS, CDR2 YYNGEE. Trimming cost V 6 bases and J 6 bases; bases outside gene matches: 13. This CDR3 region has 15 residues. For the CDR3, the DNA is TGTGCCAGCACTCGGGGGACTAACACCGCGGATACGCAGTATTTT. It yields the protein CASTRGTNTADTQYF.

The J gene is TRBJ1-2, the V gene TRBV7-9; a weak D match, TRBD1 (5 bases). CDR3 length: 13 amino acids. Germline-derived CDR1 and CDR2 are SEHNR and FQNEAQ (reference sequence). Trimming pared 5 bases from V and 10 bases from J, leaving 17 bases between. The CDR3 nucleotides are TGTGCCAGCAGCAAAGGAGGGGTCAGCGCCTACACCTTC. Translating gives CASSKGGVSAYTF.

The chain couples TRBV6-5 to TRBJ1-1; no reliable D call. Per germline, CDR1 MNHEY and CDR2 SVGAGI. V lost 2 bases, J lost 1 base, and 11 bases lay in between. The CDR3 totals 15 residues. CDR3 region: CASSYDAGGNTEAFF. Here the CDR3 DNA reads TGTGCCAGCAGTTACGACGCAGGAGGGAACACTGAAGCTTTCTTT.

The chain has TRBV4-1 and TRBJ1-4, with D unresolved. The CDR3 spans 15 residues. In germline, CDR1 is MGHRA, CDR2 YSYEKL. Trimming stripped 4 bases from V and 2 bases from J, with 11 bases between. The CDR3 nucleotides read TGCGCCAGCAGCCGATCTTTCCAGACTAATGAAAAACTGTTTTTT. Amino acids: CASSRSFQTNEKLFF.

The chain couples TRBV24-1 to TRBJ1-2, with 8 bases aligning to TRBD1. The germline gives CDR1 KGHDR, CDR2 SFDVKD. The V gene end was trimmed by 0 bases and the J gene end by 14 bases; junction bases not matched to a gene: 7. This CDR3 region has 13 residues. The CDR3 sequence: CATSDLYGQGWTF. The CDR3 DNA is TGTGCCACCAGTGATTTGTATGGACAGGGTTGGACCTTC.

This clonotype has a handful of counts. This chain links TRBV11-3 with TRBJ2-1; maybe TRBD2 (6 bases). CDR1 and CDR2 (germline): SGHNT, YENEEA. V was shortened by 4 bases and J by 0 bases, with 13 bases between the two germline ends. CDR3 length: 16 residues. The CDR3 region is CASSSRTGVSYNEQFF. CDR3 DNA: TGTGCCAGCAGCTCTAGGACGGGGGTCTCCTACAATGAGCAGTTCTTC.

The gene calls are TRBV29-1 and TRBJ2-1; the D gene is possibly TRBD2 (5 bases). This CDR3 comprises 15 residues. Per germline, CDR1 SQVTM and CDR2 ANQGSEA. The V gene lost 1 base and the J gene lost 4 bases, with 14 bases spanning the gap. CDR3 amino acids: CSVEVRGRTYNEQFF. The CDR3 DNA is TGCAGCGTTGAAGTGAGAGGACGGACTTACAATGAGCAGTTCTTC.

The chain is built from TRBV7-3 and TRBJ2-7; 7 nucleotides line up with TRBD1. Per germline, CDR1 SGHTA and CDR2 FQGTGA. This CDR3 is built from 14 residues. J gave up 2 bases and V 5 bases, and 6 bases lay outside the gene matches. DNA of the CDR3: TGTGCCAGCAGCGGCTCCGGGACAGCCTACGAGCAGTACTTC. This sequence encodes CASSGSGTAYEQYF.

Ten or more counts support this clonotype. The rearrangement links TRBV11-2 to TRBJ2-2; possibly TRBD2 for D (5 bases). Trimming cost V 0 bases and J 3 bases, with 11 bases left between them. The germline V gene encodes CDR1 SGHAT and CDR2 FQNNGV. This CDR3 region has 16 residues. The CDR3 loop reads CASSLEGVSHTGELFF. The CDR3 DNA follows: TGTGCCAGCAGCTTAGAGGGAGTTTCGCACACCGGGGAGCTGTTTTTT. Based on the CDR3 plus reference TRBV11-2 and TRBJ2-2, the full variable domain is EAGVAQSPRYKIIEKRQSVAFWCNPISGHATLYWYQQILGQGPKLLIQFQNNGVVDDSQLPKDRFSAERLKGVDSTLKIQPAKLEDSAVYLCASSLEGVSHTGELFFGEGSRLTVL.

V is TRBV19 and J is TRBJ2-7; maybe TRBD1 (5 bases). The length of the CDR3 is 14 residues. The ends were cut back, 3 bases at V and 4 bases at J, with 13 bases in the middle. From germline, CDR1 is LNHDA and CDR2 SQIVND (reference sequence). Here the CDR3 DNA reads TGTGCCAGTAGTATTGACAGTAATCTATACGAGCAGTACTTC. This sequence encodes CASSIDSNLYEQYF.

This clonotype was counted many times. V usage is TRBV7-2 and J usage is TRBJ1-2; D gene ambiguous. Trimming shortened V by 4 bases and J by 3 bases, and 15 bases separated the two germline ends. CDR3 size: 15 residues. Germline V gene lookup returns CDR1 SGHTA and CDR2 FQGNSA. The DNA for the CDR3 is TGTGCCAGCAGCTCCCGGCAATGGCCTTACTATGGCTACACCTTC. This encodes CASSSRQWPYYGYTF.

This clonotype came up many times. This chain connects TRBV7-8 to TRBJ2-3; weak D call: TRBD2 (5 bases). Germline V gives CDR1 SGHVS, CDR2 FQNEAQ. Deletions cut 4 bases from V and 6 bases from J, with 14 bases between. The CDR3 runs to 14 residues. The CDR3 sequence is CASSYKAAPDTQYF. In DNA, the CDR3 is TGTGCCAGCAGCTATAAAGCGGCCCCGGATACGCAGTATTTT.

This clonotype showed up just a few times. Compared with germline, one end of the junction differs, possibly owing to a read error. The chain recombines TRBV4-1 with TRBJ2-5; D is uncertain. The CDR3 is made up of 14 amino acids. Per the germline V gene, CDR1 is MGHRA and CDR2 is YSYEKL. CDR3 amino acids: CASRQGLYQETQYF. CDR3 nucleotide sequence: TGCGCCAGCAGGCAAGGCCTATACCAAGAGACCCAGTACTTC.

The chain is built from TRBV19 and TRBJ1-1; 8 bases are a match to TRBD1. V dropped 5 bases and J dropped 6; count of bases not matched to a gene: 14. Germline CDR1 and CDR2: LNHDA and SQIVND (reference sequence). The CDR3 is 16 residues long. The CDR3 DNA reads as TGTGCCAGTAGTCTTGGACCCATCGACAGGGGCGCTGAAGCTTTCTTT. It codes for CASSLGPIDRGAEAFF.

This clonotype was observed a few times. The gene calls are TRBV4-2 and TRBJ1-2; 7 nucleotides agree with TRBD1. Germline V gene sequence: CDR1 LGHNA, CDR2 YNFKEQ. The CDR3 is 14 amino acids. V lost 1 base, J lost 6 bases, and 5 bases stayed unmatched. The CDR3 DNA reads as TGTGCCAGCAGCCAAGCAGGGGGAGGAAATGGCTACACCTTC. Its translation is CASSQAGGGNGYTF.

This clonotype showed up many times. CDR3 protein: CASSLETGRNTIYF. In nucleotides, the CDR3 is TGTGCCAGCAGCTTAGAAACAGGAAGAAACACCATATATTTT. The chain couples TRBV7-8 to TRBJ1-3; D might be TRBD1 (5 bases). The V gene's germline CDR1 is SGHVS and CDR2 FQNEAQ. CDR3 length equals 14 residues. Trimming left V 1 base short and J 5 bases short, with 9 bases between.

This clonotype was seen many times. The chain is built from TRBV7-2 and TRBJ1-6, with 7 bases that match TRBD1. Germline V gives CDR1 SGHTA, CDR2 FQGNSA. The CDR3 consists of 14 residues. The V and J ends lost 5 bases and 9 bases, in that order; junction bases with no gene match: 7. CDR3 sequence: CASSQGGGVSPLHF. Here the CDR3 DNA reads TGTGCCAGCAGCCAGGGGGGAGGGGTTTCACCCCTCCACTTT.

The chain couples TRBV14 to TRBJ1-1; D perhaps matches TRBD1 (6 bases). With 4 bases removed from V and 1 base from J, the gap between germline ends came to 16 bases. Germline values: CDR1 SGHDN, CDR2 FVKESK. CDR3 length: 16 amino acids. This CDR3 reads CASSLSPGHTNTEAFF. The DNA for the CDR3 is TGTGCCAGCAGCCTCTCTCCGGGACACACGAACACTGAAGCTTTCTTT.

A few counts support this clonotype. The chain carries TRBV4-1 and TRBJ2-5; D possibly corresponds to TRBD2 (6 bases). This CDR3 contains 14 residues. The V gene lost 4 bases and the J gene lost 4 bases, with 13 bases spanning the gap. In germline, CDR1 is MGHRA, CDR2 YSYEKL. The CDR3 reads CASSRLRAGETQYF. DNA of the CDR3: TGCGCCAGCAGCCGATTAAGAGCGGGAGAGACCCAGTACTTC.

The genes are TRBV6-2 or TRBV6-3 and TRBJ2-7; D is perhaps TRBD1 (6 bases). Germline CDR1 reads MNHEY; CDR2 reads SVGEGT. The V end was cut by 7 bases, the J end by 2 bases, with 15 bases between. The CDR3 is 14 amino acids. The CDR3, as DNA: TGTGCCAGCACTACGGACAGATCTCCCTACGAGCAGTACGTC. It specifies CASTTDRSPYEQYV.

The chain uses TRBV4-1 and TRBJ2-7; D remains ambiguous. Germline V gives CDR1 MGHRA, CDR2 YSYEKL. The CDR3 is 15 residues long. Deletions cut 5 bases from V and 0 bases from J, with 14 bases between. The CDR3 loop is CASSSTALSSYEQYF. The CDR3 coding sequence is TGCGCCAGCAGCTCAACAGCGCTCAGCTCCTACGAGCAGTACTTC.

This clonotype came up a few times. The genes are TRBV9 and TRBJ2-5; 7 bases map to TRBD1. J lost 3 bases, V lost 0 bases, and 2 bases had no gene match. Germline values: CDR1 SGDLS, CDR2 YYNGEE. This CDR3 has 14 residues. The CDR3, as DNA: TGTGCCAGCAGCGTAGCCGGGACAGAAGAGACCCAGTACTTC. This gives the protein CASSVAGTEETQYF.

The J gene is TRBJ2-4, the V gene TRBV6-6; 10 bases agree with TRBD1. The CDR3 totals 16 residues. The junction had 12 bases not matched to a gene; V was cut back by 6 bases and J by 7 bases. CDR1 MNHNY and CDR2 SVGAGI come from the germline V gene (reference sequence). The CDR3, as DNA: TGTGCCAGCAGAAGATCCCGGGGACAGGGGCTTAACATTCAGTACTTC. Encoded protein: CASRRSRGQGLNIQYF.

The sample holds a few counts of this clonotype. This sequence joins TRBV4-1 and TRBJ2-1, with D unresolved. The length of the CDR3 is 16 residues. CDR1 is MGHRA and CDR2 is YSYEKL in the germline V gene. The ends were cut back, 1 base at V and 0 bases at J, with 10 bases in the middle. CDR3 nucleotide sequence: TGCGCCAGCAGCCAAGGAGCGTGGAACTCCTACAATGAGCAGTTCTTC. Its protein is CASSQGAWNSYNEQFF.

V gene TRBV5-3 combines with J gene TRBJ1-4; a weak D match, TRBD1 (5 bases). TRBV5-3 is an open reading frame whose function is uncertain. Trimming cost V 1 base and J 11 bases, with 15 bases left between them. The CDR3 is 14 amino acids. In DNA, the CDR3 is TGTGCCAGAAGCTTGACCAGGGCGGGCTGGAAACTGTTTTTT. It yields the protein CARSLTRAGWKLFF.

This clonotype was found many times. The V gene is TRBV5-4, the J gene TRBJ2-5; 7 positions match TRBD2. The junction had 5 bases not matched to a gene; V was cut back by 10 bases and J by 5 bases. Germline V gene lookup returns CDR1 SGHNT and CDR2 YYREEE (reference sequence). The CDR3 is made up of 11 amino acids. The CDR3 DNA sequence: TGTGCCGGGGGGGACGGGGAGACCCAGTACTTC. Residues: CAGGDGETQYF.